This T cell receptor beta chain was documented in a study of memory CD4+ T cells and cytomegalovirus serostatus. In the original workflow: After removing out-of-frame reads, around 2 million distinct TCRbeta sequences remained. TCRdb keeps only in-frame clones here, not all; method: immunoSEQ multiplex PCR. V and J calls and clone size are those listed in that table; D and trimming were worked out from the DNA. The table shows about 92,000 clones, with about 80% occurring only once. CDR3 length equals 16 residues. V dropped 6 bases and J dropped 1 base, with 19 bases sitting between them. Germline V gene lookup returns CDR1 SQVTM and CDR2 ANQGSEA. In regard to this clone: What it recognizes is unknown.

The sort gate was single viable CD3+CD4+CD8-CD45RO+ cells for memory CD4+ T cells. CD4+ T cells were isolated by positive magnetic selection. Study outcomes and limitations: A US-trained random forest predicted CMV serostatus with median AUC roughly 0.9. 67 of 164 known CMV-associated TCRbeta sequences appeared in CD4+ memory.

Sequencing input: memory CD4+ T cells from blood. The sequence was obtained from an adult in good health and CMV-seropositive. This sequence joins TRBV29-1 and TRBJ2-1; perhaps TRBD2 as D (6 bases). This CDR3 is CSVTPLTGVSYNEQFF. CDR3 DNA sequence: TGCAGCGTGACCCCTCTAACGGGAGTATCCTACAATGAGCAGTTCTTC.